A selection of T cell receptor beta chains follows, all from one sample in a study of response to subunit inactivated influenza vaccine. Each CDR3 protein gets one entry after TCRdb re-called the RT-PCR reads with MiXCR. Found here are 450,000 to 600,000 distinct CDR3 sequences, approximately 7.7% of them singletons; the top ten hold over 10%. Here the sequenced sample was PBMCs from blood, taken less than 30 months after vaccination. These receptors were taken from a man between 45 and 75 years old who received an inactivated influenza vaccine. CDR3s include the opening cysteine and the closing phenylalanine or tryptophan. A D gene is named only where the DNA matches it firmly. Expanded clones are given a class, and other clones once, few, many or no size at all.

d_gene: -
abundance: many
j_gene: TRBJ2-7
v_gene: TRBV20-1
CDR3nt: TGCAGTGCTAGAGGACCGAGATGGGGAAGGGAGCAGTACTTC
CDR3aa: CSARGPRWGREQYF

d_gene: TRBD1
abundance: once
j_gene: TRBJ1-5
v_gene: TRBV11-2
CDR3nt: TGTGCCAGCAGCCAACAGGGGGGGAACAATCAGCCCCAGCATTTT
CDR3aa: CASSQQGGNNQPQHF

d_gene: TRBD1
abundance: few
j_gene: TRBJ2-1
v_gene: TRBV11-2
CDR3nt: TGTGCCAGCAGCCTAACAGGGGTGGATGAGCAGTTCTTC
CDR3aa: CASSLTGVDEQFF

d_gene: TRBD2
abundance: -
j_gene: TRBJ2-3
v_gene: TRBV4-3
CDR3nt: TGCGCCAGCAGCCAAGATCCGGGACTAGCGGTCACAGATACGCGGTATTTT
CDR3aa: CASSQDPGLAVTDTRYF

d_gene: TRBD2
abundance: many
j_gene: TRBJ2-1
v_gene: TRBV20-1
CDR3nt: TGCAGTGCCCCGGTTCGGACTAGCAGTTACAATGAGCAGTTCTTC
CDR3aa: CSAPVRTSSYNEQFF

d_gene: -
abundance: many
j_gene: TRBJ2-5
v_gene: TRBV6-2/TRBV6-3
CDR3nt: TGTGCCAGCAGCTCGAGGGGAGGGACCCAGTACTTC
CDR3aa: CASSSRGGTQYF

d_gene: -
abundance: many
j_gene: TRBJ1-6
v_gene: TRBV25-1
CDR3nt: TGTGCCAGCAGTGAAGTTGGATACTATAATTCACCCCTCCACTTT
CDR3aa: CASSEVGYYNSPLHF

d_gene: -
abundance: few
j_gene: TRBJ1-1
v_gene: TRBV5-1
CDR3nt: TGCGCCAGCAGCTCCCTGACCGGAAACACTGAAGCTTTCTTT
CDR3aa: CASSSLTGNTEAFF

d_gene: TRBD1
abundance: many
j_gene: TRBJ2-5
v_gene: TRBV2
CDR3nt: TGTGCCAGCAGTGGACAGGGCGAAGAGACCCAGTACTTC
CDR3aa: CASSGQGEETQYF

d_gene: TRBD2
abundance: many
j_gene: TRBJ2-1
v_gene: TRBV12-3/TRBV12-4
CDR3nt: TGTGCCAGCAGTATGGGACTAGCGGACAATGAGCAGTTCTTC
CDR3aa: CASSMGLADNEQFF

d_gene: TRBD2
abundance: many
j_gene: TRBJ2-1
v_gene: TRBV5-1
CDR3nt: TGCGCCAGCAGCCCACTAGCGGGGGGGTTGAATGAGCAGTTCTTC
CDR3aa: CASSPLAGGLNEQFF

d_gene: -
abundance: many
j_gene: TRBJ2-4
v_gene: TRBV18
CDR3nt: TGTGCCAGCTCACCACTGGACAGCCTAGCCAAAAACATTCAGTACTTC
CDR3aa: CASSPLDSLAKNIQYF

d_gene: -
abundance: -
j_gene: TRBJ1-4
v_gene: TRBV12-3/TRBV12-4
CDR3nt: TGTGCCAGCAGTTTAGGGTCATTGGGAAAACTGTTTTTT
CDR3aa: CASSLGSLGKLFF

d_gene: -
abundance: -
j_gene: TRBJ2-3
v_gene: TRBV20-1
CDR3nt: TGCAGTGCTAGAGCGACTCAGACTAGCACAGATACGCAGTATTTT
CDR3aa: CSARATQTSTDTQYF

d_gene: TRBD1
abundance: few
j_gene: TRBJ2-2
v_gene: TRBV2
CDR3nt: TGTGCCAGCAATCGTGTACAGGGGTCCGGGGAGCTGTTTTTT
CDR3aa: CASNRVQGSGELFF

d_gene: -
abundance: many
j_gene: TRBJ1-1
v_gene: TRBV29-1
CDR3nt: TGCAGCGTTAGATACGGGAACACTGAAGCTTTCTTT
CDR3aa: CSVRYGNTEAFF

d_gene: -
abundance: -
j_gene: TRBJ1-3
v_gene: TRBV3-1
CDR3nt: TGTGCCAGCAGCCAAGACGAGGGCTCTGGAAACACCCTATATTTT
CDR3aa: CASSQDEGSGNTLYF

d_gene: TRBD2
abundance: -
j_gene: TRBJ2-1
v_gene: TRBV7-2
CDR3nt: TGTGCCAGCGGCCCGGCGGGAGCCCACAATGAGCAGTTCTTC
CDR3aa: CASGPAGAHNEQFF

d_gene: TRBD1
abundance: few
j_gene: TRBJ1-4
v_gene: TRBV20-1
CDR3nt: TGCAGTGCTTCGGGACAGGGTGTAATGTTTGAAAAACTGTTTTTT
CDR3aa: CSASGQGVMFEKLFF

d_gene: -
abundance: few
j_gene: TRBJ2-3
v_gene: TRBV20-1
CDR3nt: TGCAGTGCTAGCCCGGGGCCAGATACGCAGTATTTT
CDR3aa: CSASPGPDTQYF

d_gene: -
abundance: few
j_gene: TRBJ2-1
v_gene: TRBV7-2
CDR3nt: TGTGCCAGCAGCTTAAACAAGTTCAATGAGCAGTTCTTC
CDR3aa: CASSLNKFNEQFF

d_gene: TRBD1
abundance: few
j_gene: TRBJ1-2
v_gene: TRBV4-2
CDR3nt: TGTGCCAGCAGCCAGGGTTGGGACAGCACTAACTATGGCTACACCTTC
CDR3aa: CASSQGWDSTNYGYTF